These 25 T cell receptor beta chains came from one sample sequenced in a study of OX40 agonist ivuxolimab in advanced cancers. TCRdb keeps only in-frame clones here, not all; method: immunoSEQ multiplex PCR. The repertoire holds around 62,000 clones, roughly 90% seen once, with 0.27% in the top ten. The source material was CD4+ or CD8+ T cells sorted from blood, sampled in a trial of the OX40 agonist ivuxolimab. The receptors stem from an adult with an advanced solid tumor such as melanoma, head and neck, liver or kidney cancer.

The J gene is TRBJ2-3, the V gene TRBV9, with D perhaps matching TRBD2 (6 bases). The CDR3 sequence is 15 residues long. Trimming removed 1 base from V and 4 bases from J, with 13 bases in between. Germline V CDR1 and CDR2: SGDLS, YYNGEE. The CDR3 sequence is CASSVIPAGPDTQYF. In DNA, the CDR3 is TGTGCCAGCAGCGTAATCCCAGCGGGCCCAGATACGCAGTATTTT.

The chain recombines TRBV7-2 with TRBJ2-3, with D possibly called TRBD1 or TRBD2 (5 bases each). The CDR3 sequence is 14 residues long. The germline V gene has CDR1 SGHTA and CDR2 FQGNSA. The germline V and J ends were trimmed by 1 base and 5 bases, with 10 bases remaining between them. CDR3 loop: CASSLGGNEDTQYF. The CDR3 DNA sequence: TGTGCCAGCAGCTTAGGGGGGAATGAAGATACGCAGTATTTT.

This chain joins TRBV2 and TRBJ2-7; no definite D call. Trimming took off 2 bases at V and 0 bases at J, with 11 bases between the two ends. The CDR3 extends over 15 amino acids. Germline values: CDR1 SNHLY, CDR2 FYNNEI. The chain's CDR3 is CASSELGRHSYEQYF. The CDR3 region has the DNA TGTGCCAGCAGTGAATTGGGCAGGCACTCCTACGAGCAGTACTTC.

V is TRBV5-8 and J is TRBJ1-3; D ambiguous. Germline loops: CDR1 SGHTS, CDR2 YDEGEE. The CDR3 consists of 15 residues. The V gene lost 0 bases and the J gene lost 4 bases, with 11 bases spanning the gap. CDR3 coding DNA: TGTGCCAGCAGCTTGGGCGGGTTGTCCGGAAACACCATATATTTT. Translated: CASSLGGLSGNTIYF.

The chain combines TRBV5-4 with TRBJ2-7, with a possible D match to TRBD2 (5 bases). Germline assignment: CDR1 SGHNT and CDR2 YYREEE (reference sequence). The CDR3 loop spans 16 amino acids. Trimming stripped 3 bases from V and 3 bases from J, with 19 bases between. DNA for the CDR3: TGTGCCAGCAGCTCGGCGGGTGCTAGCAGAAGCTACGAGCAGTACTTC. The encoded protein is CASSSAGASRSYEQYF. Using reference TRBV5-4 and TRBJ2-7 for the parts outside the CDR3, the full variable domain is ETGVTQSPTHLIKTRGQQVTLRCSSQSGHNTVSWYQQALGQGPQFIFQYYREEENGRGNFPPRFSGLQFPNYSSELNVNALELDDSALYLCASSSAGASRSYEQYFGPGTRLTVT.

The rearrangement joins TRBV4-1 to TRBJ1-5; D perhaps matches TRBD1 (6 bases). This CDR3 region has 15 residues. V was clipped by 0 bases and J by 5 bases, with 11 bases between them. Germline-derived CDR1 and CDR2 are MGHRA and YSYEKL. Written as DNA, the CDR3 is TGCGCCAGCAGCCAAGATCACAGGGACTATCAGCCCCAGCATTTT. Translated, it gives CASSQDHRDYQPQHF.

This CDR3 is CASSTITGVTEAFF. In nucleotides, the CDR3 is TGTGCCAGCTCCACAATCACAGGGGTAACTGAAGCTTTCTTT. The J gene is TRBJ1-1, the V gene TRBV27, with 7 positions matching TRBD1. This CDR3 contains 14 residues. CDR1 MNHEY and CDR2 SMNVEV come from the germline V gene (reference sequence). The J segment lost 5 bases and the V segment lost 8 bases, leaving 11 bases of the junction unmatched.

The rearrangement links TRBV5-5 to TRBJ2-7; D call uncertain. Germline-derived CDR1 and CDR2 are SGHKS and YYEKEE (reference sequence). The CDR3 covers 15 residues. The V gene lost 4 bases and the J gene lost 0 bases, with 14 bases spanning the gap. CDR3: CASSLVLDGSYEQYF. The CDR3 DNA sequence: TGTGCCAGCAGCCTGGTCTTGGACGGCTCCTACGAGCAGTACTTC. Full variable domain (outside the CDR3, taken from reference TRBV5-5 and TRBJ2-7): DAGVTQSPTHLIKTRGQQVTLRCSPISGHKSVSWYQQVLGQGPQFIFQYYEKEERGRGNFPDRFSARQFPNYSSELNVNALLLGDSALYLCASSLVLDGSYEQYFGPGTRLTVT.

This chain links TRBV7-2 with TRBJ1-5; possibly TRBD1 for D (6 bases). Trimming shortened V by 2 bases and J by 5 bases, and 16 bases separated the two germline ends. The CDR3 runs 16 residues. Germline CDR1 is SGHTA and CDR2 is FQGNSA. The CDR3 DNA reads TGTGCCAGCAGCTTACGTTCGGGGGGCCTCGATCAGCCCCAGCATTTT. This codes for CASSLRSGGLDQPQHF.

This sequence joins TRBV5-1 and TRBJ2-1, with 7 nucleotides matching TRBD1. The J segment lost 9 bases and the V segment lost 3 bases, leaving 12 bases of the junction unmatched. The CDR3 contains 15 residues. Germline loops: CDR1 SGHRS, CDR2 YFSETQ. CDR3 region: CASSSGRQGRGEQFF. The CDR3, as DNA: TGCGCCAGCAGCTCGGGGAGACAGGGTCGGGGTGAGCAGTTCTTC.

This chain links TRBV4-2 with TRBJ2-7; 13 bases match TRBD2. V lost 5 bases and J lost 4; bases outside the gene matches: 8. The CDR3 extends over 16 amino acids. CDR1 is LGHNA and CDR2 is YNFKEQ in the germline V gene. CDR3 amino acids: CASSTTSGRARYEQYF. The DNA for the CDR3 is TGTGCCAGCAGCACCACTAGCGGGAGGGCCAGGTACGAGCAGTACTTC.

This chain uses TRBV5-1 with TRBJ2-3; a possible D gene is TRBD2 (6 bases). Trimming took 6 bases from V and 1 from J, leaving 18 bases between them. Germline CDR1 SGHRS, CDR2 YFSETQ. There are 16 residues in the CDR3. Here the CDR3 reads CASNPPGTPRTDTQYF. The CDR3 DNA sequence: TGCGCCAGCAACCCACCCGGGACTCCCCGCACAGATACGCAGTATTTT.

This chain uses TRBV28 with TRBJ1-1; 8 bases are a match to TRBD1. The trim removed 1 base at V and 5 bases at J, leaving 6 bases unmatched. Germline CDR1 reads MDHEN; CDR2 reads SYDVKM. CDR3 size: 15 residues. As DNA, the CDR3 is TGTGCCAGCAGTTTATACGGACAGGGTCGGACTGAAGCTTTCTTT. Translation gives CASSLYGQGRTEAFF.

The chain employs TRBV6-5 and TRBJ2-1; 11 bases are shared with TRBD2. Germline trimming cut 7 bases from V and 15 bases from J; bases unmatched to any gene: 8. Per germline, CDR1 MNHEY and CDR2 SVGAGI. The CDR3 extends over 12 amino acids. In nucleotides, the CDR3 is TGTGCCAGCACCGGGACTAGCGGCGGTTTGTTCTTC. Protein product: CASTGTSGGLFF.

The V and J genes are TRBV6-4 and TRBJ2-2; TRBD2 matches at 7 bases. The CDR3 has 15 amino acids. V trimming: 4 bases; J trimming: 4 bases; junction bases outside the gene matches: 6. Germline V gene sequence: CDR1 MRHNA, CDR2 SNTAGT. CDR3 nucleotides: TGTGCCAGCAGTGGGGCTAGCGGAGTCACCGGGGAGCTGTTTTTT. Amino acids: CASSGASGVTGELFF.

This rearrangement joins TRBV9 to TRBJ1-1; D uncertain. Per the germline V gene, CDR1 is SGDLS and CDR2 is YYNGEE. CDR3 length: 13 residues. V was shortened by 0 bases and J by 1 base, with 4 bases between the two germline ends. CDR3 loop: CASSVAGNTEAFF. The CDR3, as DNA: TGTGCCAGCAGCGTAGCCGGGAACACTGAAGCTTTCTTT.

The J gene is TRBJ1-1, the V gene TRBV18; D remains ambiguous. Germline CDR1 KGHSH, CDR2 LQKENI. With 3 bases removed from V and 4 bases from J, the gap between germline ends came to 12 bases. This CDR3 is built from 14 residues. The CDR3 sequence: CASSPDGRGTEAFF. The CDR3, as DNA: TGTGCCAGCTCACCGGACGGTCGAGGCACTGAAGCTTTCTTT. The full variable domain, in which reference TRBV18 and TRBJ1-1 provide the parts outside the CDR3, is NAGVMQNPRHLVRRRGQEARLRCSPMKGHSHVYWYRQLPEEGLKFMVYLQKENIIDESGMPKERFSAEFPKEGPSILRIQQVVRGDSAAYFCASSPDGRGTEAFFGQGTRLTVV.

The gene calls are TRBV6-1 and TRBJ2-7, with 12 bases fitting TRBD2. CDR1 MNHNS and CDR2 SASEGT come from the germline V gene. The CDR3 loop spans 14 amino acids. V lost 5 bases and J lost 2; bases outside the gene matches: 1. The CDR3 reads CASSRTSGTYEQYF. In nucleotides, the CDR3 is TGTGCCAGCAGTCGGACTAGCGGGACCTACGAGCAGTACTTC.

A few counts support this clone. This sequence joins TRBV5-1 and TRBJ1-1, with unresolved D. This CDR3 contains 14 residues. Trimming cost V 0 bases and J 5 bases, with 11 bases left between them. Germline V CDR1 and CDR2: SGHRS, YFSETQ. CDR3 loop: CASSLDRGGTEAFF. In DNA, the CDR3 is TGCGCCAGCAGCTTGGATCGGGGTGGGACTGAAGCTTTCTTT.

The chain carries TRBV28 and TRBJ1-1; TRBD1 matches at 12 bases. Trimming at V came to 7 bases and at J to 10 bases, leaving 16 bases not matched to a gene. CDR3 length: 16 residues. The germline V gene encodes CDR1 MDHEN and CDR2 SYDVKM. DNA for the CDR3: TGTGCCAGCACTGAAACCGGCCCGGGACAGGGGGCAGGAGCTTTCTTT. Protein sequence: CASTETGPGQGAGAFF.

This sequence joins TRBV7-8 and TRBJ1-2, with 7 positions matching TRBD1. The CDR3 is 16 amino acids. V trimming: 8 bases; J trimming: 5 bases; junction bases outside the gene matches: 17. Germline V gives CDR1 SGHVS, CDR2 FQNEAQ. The CDR3 spells CASDRDSEIRRYGYTF. For the CDR3, the DNA is TGTGCCAGCGACCGGGACAGCGAAATTCGGCGATATGGCTACACCTTC.

V and J are TRBV28 and TRBJ1-2; possibly TRBD1 for D (5 bases). Trimming left V 2 bases short and J 13 bases short, with 17 bases between. Germline V gene sequence: CDR1 MDHEN, CDR2 SYDVKM. The CDR3 length is 13 residues. The CDR3 sequence: CASSLVQASEATF. CDR3 coding DNA: TGTGCCAGCAGTTTAGTACAGGCCTCCGAGGCCACCTTC.

The rearrangement uses TRBV6-4 and TRBJ1-1; D gene uncertain. The length of the CDR3 is 13 residues. Trimming shortened V by 3 bases and J by 1 base, and 6 bases separated the two germline ends. Germline V lookup: CDR1 MRHNA, CDR2 SNTAGT. DNA of the CDR3: TGTGCCAGCAGTGAAGAGGCGAACACTGAAGCTTTCTTT. The encoded protein is CASSEEANTEAFF.

J is TRBJ2-3 and V is TRBV29-1; 8 positions match TRBD2. Per the germline V gene, CDR1 is SQVTM and CDR2 is ANQGSEA. The trim removed 3 bases at V and 4 bases at J, leaving 9 bases unmatched. The CDR3 is 15 amino acids. The CDR3 loop is CSVEVRREAPDTQYF. Written as DNA, the CDR3 is TGCAGCGTTGAGGTTAGGCGGGAGGCCCCAGATACGCAGTATTTT.

The chain combines TRBV15 with TRBJ1-1; 8 bases line up with TRBD1. CDR3 length equals 15 residues. After removal of 3 bases from V and 5 bases from J, the junction contained 8 bases not matched to a gene. Germline V gene data show CDR1 as LNHNV and CDR2 as YYDKDF (reference sequence). The chain's CDR3 is CATSRGQGARTEAFF. CDR3 nucleotide sequence: TGTGCCACCAGCAGGGGGCAGGGGGCGCGAACTGAAGCTTTCTTT. Full variable domain (missing parts from reference TRBV15 and TRBJ1-1): DAMVIQNPRYQVTQFGKPVTLSCSQTLNHNVMYWYQQKSSQAPKLLFHYYDKDFNNEADTPDNFQSRRPNTSFCFLDIRSPGLGDTAMYLCATSRGQGARTEAFFGQGTRLTVV.